This note documents a single T cell receptor beta chain sequence. The data were obtained in a study of blood T cell repertoires in COVID-19. Libraries were prepared by immunoSEQ multiplex PCR; TCRdb keeps only in-frame clonotypes and omits some of them. The data contain some 130,000 clones, approximately 85% of them singletons. CDR3 size: 14 residues. Germline assignment: CDR1 WNHNN and CDR2 SYGVQD (reference sequence). V was shortened by 0 bases and J by 1 base, with 6 bases between the two germline ends. Sequenced: peripheral blood. The rearrangement joins TRBV10-1 to TRBJ1-1, with D possibly matching TRBD1 (5 bases). The receptor comes from a human donor in a cohort sampled during active COVID-19. The CDR3 nucleotides are TGCGCCAGCAGTGAGTCGGGGCAGAACACTGAAGCTTTCTTT. As protein: CASSESGQNTEAFF.